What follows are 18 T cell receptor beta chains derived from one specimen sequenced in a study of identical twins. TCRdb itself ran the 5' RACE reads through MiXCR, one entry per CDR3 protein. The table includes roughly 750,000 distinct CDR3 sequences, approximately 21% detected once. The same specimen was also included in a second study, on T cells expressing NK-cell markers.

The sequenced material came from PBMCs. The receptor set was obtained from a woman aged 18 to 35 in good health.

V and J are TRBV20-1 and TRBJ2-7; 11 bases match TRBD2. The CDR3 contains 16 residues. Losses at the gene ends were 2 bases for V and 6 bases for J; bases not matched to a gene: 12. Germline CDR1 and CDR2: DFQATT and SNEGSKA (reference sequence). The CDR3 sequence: CSARIGTSGTKAEQYF. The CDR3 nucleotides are TGCAGTGCTAGAATTGGGACTAGCGGCACTAAGGCCGAGCAGTACTTC.

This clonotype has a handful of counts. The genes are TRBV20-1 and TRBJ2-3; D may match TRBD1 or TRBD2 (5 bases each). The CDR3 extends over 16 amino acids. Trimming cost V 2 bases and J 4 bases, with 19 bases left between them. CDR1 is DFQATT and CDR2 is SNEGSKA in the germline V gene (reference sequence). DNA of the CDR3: TGCAGTGCTAGATCCAGGGTGAGGCTAGCATCAGATACGCAGTATTTT. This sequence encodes CSARSRVRLASDTQYF.

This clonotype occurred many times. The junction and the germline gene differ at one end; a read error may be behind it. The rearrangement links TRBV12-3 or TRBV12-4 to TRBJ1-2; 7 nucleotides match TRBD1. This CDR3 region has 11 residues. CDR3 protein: CASSWGQSRLF. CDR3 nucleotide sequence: TGTGCCAGCAGTTGGGGACAGTCGAGACTCTTC.

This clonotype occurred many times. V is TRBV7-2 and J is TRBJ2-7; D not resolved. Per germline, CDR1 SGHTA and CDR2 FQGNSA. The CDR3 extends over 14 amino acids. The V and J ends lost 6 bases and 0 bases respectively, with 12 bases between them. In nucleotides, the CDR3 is TGTGCCAGCAGGTCGGGCGGTAACTCCTACGAGCAGTACTTC. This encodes CASRSGGNSYEQYF.

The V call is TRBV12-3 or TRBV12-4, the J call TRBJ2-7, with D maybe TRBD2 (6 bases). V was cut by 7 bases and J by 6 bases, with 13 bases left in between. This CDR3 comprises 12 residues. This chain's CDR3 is CASKNERAEQYF. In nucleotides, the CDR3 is TGTGCCAGCAAAAACGAGCGGGCCGAGCAGTACTTC.

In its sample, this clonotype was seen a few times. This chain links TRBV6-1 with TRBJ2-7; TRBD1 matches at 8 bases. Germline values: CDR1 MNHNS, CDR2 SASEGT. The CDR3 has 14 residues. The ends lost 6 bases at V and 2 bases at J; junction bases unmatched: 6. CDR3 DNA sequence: TGTGCCAGCAGCCAGGGGGCTCCCGCCTACGAGCAGTACTTC. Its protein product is CASSQGAPAYEQYF.

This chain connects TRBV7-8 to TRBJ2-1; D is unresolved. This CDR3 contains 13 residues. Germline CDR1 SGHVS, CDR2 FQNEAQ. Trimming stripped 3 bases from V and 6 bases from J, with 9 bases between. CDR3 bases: TGTGCCAGCAGCTTCGGGCGGCTCAATGAGCAGTTCTTC. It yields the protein CASSFGRLNEQFF.

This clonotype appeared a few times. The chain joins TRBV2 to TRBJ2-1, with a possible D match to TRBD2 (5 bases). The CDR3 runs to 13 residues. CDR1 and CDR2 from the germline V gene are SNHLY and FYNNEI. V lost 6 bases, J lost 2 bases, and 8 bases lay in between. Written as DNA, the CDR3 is TGTGCCAGCAGACTAGAAACCTACAATGAGCAGTTCTTC. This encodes CASRLETYNEQFF.

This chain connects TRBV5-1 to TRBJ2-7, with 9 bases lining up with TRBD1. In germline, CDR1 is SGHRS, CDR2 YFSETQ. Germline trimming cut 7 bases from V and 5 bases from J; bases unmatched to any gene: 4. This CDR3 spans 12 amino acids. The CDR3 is CASSQGANEQYF. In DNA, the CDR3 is TGCGCCAGCTCACAGGGGGCGAACGAGCAGTACTTC.

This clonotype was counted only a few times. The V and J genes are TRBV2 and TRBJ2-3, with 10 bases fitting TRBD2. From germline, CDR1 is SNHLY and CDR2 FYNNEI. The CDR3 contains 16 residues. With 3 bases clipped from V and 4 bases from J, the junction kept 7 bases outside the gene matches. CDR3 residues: CASSEDSGRTPDTQYF. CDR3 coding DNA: TGTGCCAGCAGTGAGGATAGCGGGAGGACCCCAGATACGCAGTATTTT.

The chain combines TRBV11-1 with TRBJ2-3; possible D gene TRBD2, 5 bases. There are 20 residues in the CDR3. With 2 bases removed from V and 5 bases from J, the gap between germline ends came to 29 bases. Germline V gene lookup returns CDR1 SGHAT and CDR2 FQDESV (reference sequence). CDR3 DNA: TGTGCCAGCAGCTTAATATACGTAAACCTACGAAGCGGCAGGAGAGATACGCAGTATTTT. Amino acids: CASSLIYVNLRSGRRDTQYF. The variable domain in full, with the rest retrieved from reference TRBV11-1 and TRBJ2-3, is EAEVAQSPRYKITEKSQAVAFWCDPISGHATLYWYRQILGQGPELLVQFQDESVVDDSQLPKDRFSAERLKGVDSTLKIQPAELGDSAMYLCASSLIYVNLRSGRRDTQYFGPGTRLTVL.

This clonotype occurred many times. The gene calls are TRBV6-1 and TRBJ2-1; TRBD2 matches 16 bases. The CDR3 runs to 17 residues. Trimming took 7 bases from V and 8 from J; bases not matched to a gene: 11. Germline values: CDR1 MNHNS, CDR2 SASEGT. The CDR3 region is CASTHSGLAGGPYEQFF. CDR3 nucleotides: TGTGCCAGCACCCACTCGGGACTAGCGGGAGGGCCCTATGAGCAGTTCTTC.

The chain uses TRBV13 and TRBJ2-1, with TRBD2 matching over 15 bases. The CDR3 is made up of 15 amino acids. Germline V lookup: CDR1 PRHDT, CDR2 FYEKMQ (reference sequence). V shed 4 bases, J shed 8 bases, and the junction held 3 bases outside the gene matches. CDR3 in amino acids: CASSWRTSGGDEQFF. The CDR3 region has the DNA TGTGCCAGCAGCTGGAGGACTAGCGGGGGGGATGAGCAGTTCTTC.

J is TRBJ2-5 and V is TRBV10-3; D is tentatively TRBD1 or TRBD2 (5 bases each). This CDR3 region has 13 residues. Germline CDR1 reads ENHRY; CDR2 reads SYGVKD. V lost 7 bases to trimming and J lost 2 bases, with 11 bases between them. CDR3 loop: CAITGALQETQYF. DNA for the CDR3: TGTGCCATCACCGGGGCATTGCAAGAGACCCAGTACTTC.

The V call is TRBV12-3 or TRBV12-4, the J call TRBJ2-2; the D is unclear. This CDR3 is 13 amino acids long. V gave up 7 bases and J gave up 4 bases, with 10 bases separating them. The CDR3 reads CASTADLTGELFF. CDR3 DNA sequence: TGTGCCAGCACCGCGGACCTCACCGGGGAGCTGTTTTTT.

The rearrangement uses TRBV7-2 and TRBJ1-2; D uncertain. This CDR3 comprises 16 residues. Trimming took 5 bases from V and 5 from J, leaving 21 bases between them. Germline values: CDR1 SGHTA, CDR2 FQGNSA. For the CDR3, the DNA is TGTGCCAGCAGCCTACATTCCACTCCTCTGGGGTATGGCTACACCTTC. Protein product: CASSLHSTPLGYGYTF. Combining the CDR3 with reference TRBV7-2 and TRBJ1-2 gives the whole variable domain GAGVSQSPSNKVTEKGKDVELRCDPISGHTALYWYRQSLGQGLEFLIYFQGNSAPDKSGLPSDRFSAERTGGSVSTLTIQRTQQEDSAVYLCASSLHSTPLGYGYTFGSGTRLTVV.

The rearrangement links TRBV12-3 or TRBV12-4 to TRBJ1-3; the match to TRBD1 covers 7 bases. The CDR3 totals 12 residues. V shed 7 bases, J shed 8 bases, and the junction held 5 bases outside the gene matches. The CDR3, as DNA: TGTGCCAGCAACACAGGGGTAGACACCATATATTTT. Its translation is CASNTGVDTIYF.

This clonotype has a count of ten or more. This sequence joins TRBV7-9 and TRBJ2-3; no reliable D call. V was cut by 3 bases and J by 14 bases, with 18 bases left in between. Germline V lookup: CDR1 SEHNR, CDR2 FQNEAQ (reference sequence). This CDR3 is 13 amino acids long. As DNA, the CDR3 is TGTGCCAGCAGCTTTCAGTATGTTAACGTTTTGTATTTT. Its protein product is CASSFQYVNVLYF.